The TCR beta chain under discussion was sequenced for a study of cytomegalovirus exposure and HLA in healthy donors. Whole-study context: Early on, a data release was issued that held 80 million or so unique TCRs from HLA-typed donors.

With respect to this clone: Its antigen is undetermined.

The PCR ran on 60 Vbeta and 13 Jbeta primers. Clones were read by immunoSEQ multiplex PCR, and TCRdb kept only the in-frame ones, dropping some. Of more than 150,000 clones in the sample, 60% to 80% are singletons; the top ten hold 11% to 15%. Study-level points and caveats: There were 160 or so TCR beta chains listed as cytomegalovirus-associated. Researchers reported that three CMV-associated chains were confirmed in vitro as CMV antigen-specific.

Looked up from germline, CDR1 is SGHNT and CDR2 is YYREEE (reference sequence). V was pared by 4 bases and J by 5 bases, with 12 bases of the junction left unmatched. This CDR3 is 18 amino acids long. The sequencing sample was made of PBMCs. This sequence joins TRBV5-4 and TRBJ2-5, with 15 bases that match TRBD2. The origin of this receptor is a man aged 50 to 60 in good health and CMV-seropositive. The CDR3 is CASSAGTSGGSWAETQYF. CDR3 DNA sequence: TGTGCCAGCAGCGCAGGGACTAGCGGGGGGTCGTGGGCGGAGACCCAGTACTTC.